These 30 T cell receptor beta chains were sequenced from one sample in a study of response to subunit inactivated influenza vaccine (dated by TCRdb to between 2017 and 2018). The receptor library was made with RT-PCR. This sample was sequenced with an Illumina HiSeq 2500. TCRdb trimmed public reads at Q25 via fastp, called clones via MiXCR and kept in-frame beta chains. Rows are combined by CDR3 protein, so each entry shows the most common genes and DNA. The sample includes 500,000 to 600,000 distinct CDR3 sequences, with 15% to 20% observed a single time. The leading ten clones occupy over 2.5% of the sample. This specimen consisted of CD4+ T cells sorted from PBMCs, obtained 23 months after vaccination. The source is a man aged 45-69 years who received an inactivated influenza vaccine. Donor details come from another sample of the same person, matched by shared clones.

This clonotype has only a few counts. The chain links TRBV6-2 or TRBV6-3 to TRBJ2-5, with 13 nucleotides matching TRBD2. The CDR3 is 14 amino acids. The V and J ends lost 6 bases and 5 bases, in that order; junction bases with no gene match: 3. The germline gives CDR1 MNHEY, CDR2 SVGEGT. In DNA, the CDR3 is TGTGCCAGCAGACGGACTAGCGGGGGCGAGACCCAGTACTTC. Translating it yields CASRRTSGGETQYF.

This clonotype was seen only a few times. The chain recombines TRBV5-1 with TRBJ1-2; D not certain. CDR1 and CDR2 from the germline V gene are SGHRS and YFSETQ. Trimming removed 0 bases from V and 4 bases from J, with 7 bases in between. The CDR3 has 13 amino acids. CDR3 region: CASSLGMGYGYTF. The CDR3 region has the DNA TGCGCCAGCAGCTTGGGGATGGGCTATGGCTACACCTTC.

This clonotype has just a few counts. CDR3 loop: CSANPPGLANEKLFF. CDR3 sequence (DNA): TGCAGTGCAAACCCACCGGGACTGGCTAATGAAAAACTGTTTTTT. The gene calls are TRBV20-1 and TRBJ1-4; possible D gene TRBD1, 5 bases. Trimming took 6 bases from V and 3 from J, leaving 17 bases between them. The CDR3 has 15 residues. Germline V gene lookup returns CDR1 DFQATT and CDR2 SNEGSKA (reference sequence).

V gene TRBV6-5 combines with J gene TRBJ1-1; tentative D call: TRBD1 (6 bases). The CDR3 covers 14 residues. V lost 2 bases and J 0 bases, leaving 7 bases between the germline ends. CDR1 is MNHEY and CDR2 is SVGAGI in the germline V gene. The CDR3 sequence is CASSYQGLNTEAFF. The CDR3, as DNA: TGTGCCAGCAGTTACCAGGGGCTGAACACTGAAGCTTTCTTT.

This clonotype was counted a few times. The CDR3 nucleotides read TGTGCCAGCAGCTTAACTACTGGAAACACCATATATTTT. Translated: CASSLTTGNTIYF. This rearrangement joins TRBV7-2 to TRBJ1-3; unclear D gene. This CDR3 comprises 13 residues. Trimming cost V 2 bases and J 2 bases, with 4 bases left between them. The germline V gene has CDR1 SGHTA and CDR2 FQGNSA.

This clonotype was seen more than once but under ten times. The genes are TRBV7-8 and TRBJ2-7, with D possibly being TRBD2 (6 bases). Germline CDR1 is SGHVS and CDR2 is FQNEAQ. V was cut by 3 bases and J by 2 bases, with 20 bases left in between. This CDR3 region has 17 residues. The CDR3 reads CASSFQASATTTYEQYF. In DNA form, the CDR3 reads TGTGCCAGCAGCTTTCAGGCTAGCGCTACAACAACCTACGAGCAGTACTTC. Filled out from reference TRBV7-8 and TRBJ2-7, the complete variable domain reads GAGVSQSPRYKVAKRGQDVALRCDPISGHVSLFWYQQALGQGPEFLTYFQNEAQLDKSGLPSDRFFAERPEGSVSTLKIQRTQQEDSAVYLCASSFQASATTTYEQYFGPGTRLTVT.

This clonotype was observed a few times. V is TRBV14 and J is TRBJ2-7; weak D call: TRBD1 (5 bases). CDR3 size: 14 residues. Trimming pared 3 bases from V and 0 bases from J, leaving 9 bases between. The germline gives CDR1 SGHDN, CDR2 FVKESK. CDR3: CASSQTVSSYEQYF. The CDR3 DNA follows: TGTGCCAGCAGCCAGACAGTGAGCTCCTACGAGCAGTACTTC.

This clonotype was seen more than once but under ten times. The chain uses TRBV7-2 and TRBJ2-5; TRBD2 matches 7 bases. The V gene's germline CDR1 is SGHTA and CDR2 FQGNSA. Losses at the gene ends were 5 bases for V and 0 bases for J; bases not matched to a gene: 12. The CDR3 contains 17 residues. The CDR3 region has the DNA TGTGCCAGCAGCCGGAGGCGGGACTACCTTGACCAAGAGACCCAGTACTTC. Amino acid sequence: CASSRRRDYLDQETQYF.

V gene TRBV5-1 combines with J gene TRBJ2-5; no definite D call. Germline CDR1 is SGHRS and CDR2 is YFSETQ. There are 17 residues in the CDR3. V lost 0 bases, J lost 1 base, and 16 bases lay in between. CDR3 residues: CASSLGIRRPFQETQYF. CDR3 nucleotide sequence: TGCGCCAGCAGCTTGGGGATCAGGCGCCCATTCCAAGAGACCCAGTACTTC.

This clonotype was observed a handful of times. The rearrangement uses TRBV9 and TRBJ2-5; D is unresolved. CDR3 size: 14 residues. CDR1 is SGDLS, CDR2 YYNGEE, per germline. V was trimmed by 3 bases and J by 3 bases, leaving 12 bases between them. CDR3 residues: CASSDGRPEETQYF. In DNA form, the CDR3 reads TGTGCCAGCAGCGATGGCCGCCCGGAAGAGACCCAGTACTTC.

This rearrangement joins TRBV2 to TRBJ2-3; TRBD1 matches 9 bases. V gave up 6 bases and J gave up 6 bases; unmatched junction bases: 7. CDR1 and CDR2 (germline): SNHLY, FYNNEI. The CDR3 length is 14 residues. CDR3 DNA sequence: TGTGCCAGCAGGGGACAGGGTTTAATGGATACGCAGTATTTT. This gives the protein CASRGQGLMDTQYF.

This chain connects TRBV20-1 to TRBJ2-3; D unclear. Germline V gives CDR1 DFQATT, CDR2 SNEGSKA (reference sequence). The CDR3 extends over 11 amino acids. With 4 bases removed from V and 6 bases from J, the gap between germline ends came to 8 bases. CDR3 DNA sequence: TGCAGTGCTAAACCGCCCGATACGCAGTATTTT. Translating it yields CSAKPPDTQYF.

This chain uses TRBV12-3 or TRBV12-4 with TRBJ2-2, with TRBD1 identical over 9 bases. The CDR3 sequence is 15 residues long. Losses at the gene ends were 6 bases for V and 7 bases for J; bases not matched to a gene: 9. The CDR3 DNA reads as TGTGCCAGCAGCCCCGGACAGGGGTCGATCGGGGAGCTGTTTTTT. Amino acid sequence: CASSPGQGSIGELFF.

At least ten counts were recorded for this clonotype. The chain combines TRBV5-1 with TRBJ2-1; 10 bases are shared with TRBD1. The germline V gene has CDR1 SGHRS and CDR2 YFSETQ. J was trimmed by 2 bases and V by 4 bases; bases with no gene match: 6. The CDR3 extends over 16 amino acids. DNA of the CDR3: TGCGCCAGCAGCAGATCCGGGACAGGGGCCTACAATGAGCAGTTCTTC. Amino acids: CASSRSGTGAYNEQFF.

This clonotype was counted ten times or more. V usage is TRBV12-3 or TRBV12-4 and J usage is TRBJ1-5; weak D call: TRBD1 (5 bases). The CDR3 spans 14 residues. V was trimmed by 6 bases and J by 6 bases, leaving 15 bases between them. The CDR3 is CASSLGRWGQPQHF. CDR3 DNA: TGTGCCAGCAGCCTGGGACGCTGGGGTCAGCCCCAGCATTTT.

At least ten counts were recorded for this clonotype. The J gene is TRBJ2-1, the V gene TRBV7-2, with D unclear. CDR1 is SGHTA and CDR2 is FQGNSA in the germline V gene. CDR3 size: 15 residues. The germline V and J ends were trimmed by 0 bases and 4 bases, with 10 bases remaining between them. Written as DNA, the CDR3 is TGTGCCAGCAGCTTAGCGCAGCCCCAATACAATGAGCAGTTCTTC. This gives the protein CASSLAQPQYNEQFF.

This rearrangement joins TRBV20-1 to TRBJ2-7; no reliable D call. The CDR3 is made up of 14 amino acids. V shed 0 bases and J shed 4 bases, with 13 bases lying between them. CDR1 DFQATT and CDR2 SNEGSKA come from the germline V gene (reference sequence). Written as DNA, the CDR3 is TGCAGTGCTAGAGATATACTCAAAGCTTACGAGCAGTACTTC. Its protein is CSARDILKAYEQYF.

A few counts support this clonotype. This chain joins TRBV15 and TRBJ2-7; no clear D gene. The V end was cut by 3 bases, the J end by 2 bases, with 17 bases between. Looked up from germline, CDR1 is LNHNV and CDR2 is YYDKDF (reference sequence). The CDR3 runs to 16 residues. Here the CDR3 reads CATSSFWAKGTYEQYF. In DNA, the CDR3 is TGTGCCACCAGCAGCTTTTGGGCAAAAGGTACCTACGAGCAGTACTTC.

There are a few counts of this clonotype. The CDR3 nucleotides read TGTGCCAGCAGCCAAGGTTGGGGTAACTCTGGAAACACCATATATTTT. Translation gives CASSQGWGNSGNTIYF. The chain is built from TRBV14 and TRBJ1-3; no firm D call. The V end lost 1 base, the J end lost 0 bases, and 10 bases lay between the germline ends. This CDR3 has 16 residues. From germline, CDR1 is SGHDN and CDR2 FVKESK.

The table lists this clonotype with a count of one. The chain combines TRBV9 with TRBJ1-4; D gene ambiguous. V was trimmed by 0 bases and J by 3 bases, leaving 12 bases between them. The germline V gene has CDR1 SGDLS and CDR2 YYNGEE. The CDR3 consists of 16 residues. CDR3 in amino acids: CASSVAADPANEKLFF. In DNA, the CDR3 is TGTGCCAGCAGCGTAGCCGCCGACCCAGCTAATGAAAAACTGTTTTTT.

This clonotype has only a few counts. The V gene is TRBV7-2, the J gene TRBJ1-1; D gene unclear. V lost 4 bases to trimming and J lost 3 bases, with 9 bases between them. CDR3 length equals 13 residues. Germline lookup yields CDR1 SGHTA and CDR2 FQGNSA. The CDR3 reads CASSYGRDTEAFF. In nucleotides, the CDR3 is TGTGCCAGCAGCTACGGACGGGACACTGAAGCTTTCTTT.

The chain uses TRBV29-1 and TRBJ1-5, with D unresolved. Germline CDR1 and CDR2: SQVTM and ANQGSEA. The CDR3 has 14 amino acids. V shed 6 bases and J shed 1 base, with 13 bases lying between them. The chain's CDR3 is CSVAGGRSNQPQHF. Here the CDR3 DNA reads TGCAGCGTAGCCGGTGGAAGGAGCAATCAGCCCCAGCATTTT.

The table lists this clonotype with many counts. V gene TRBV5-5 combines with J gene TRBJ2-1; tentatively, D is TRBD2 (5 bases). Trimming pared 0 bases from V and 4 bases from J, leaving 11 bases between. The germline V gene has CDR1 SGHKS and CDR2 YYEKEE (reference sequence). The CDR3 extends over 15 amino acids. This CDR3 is CASSLASGLYNEQFF. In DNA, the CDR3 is TGTGCCAGCAGCTTGGCCAGTGGACTTTACAATGAGCAGTTCTTC.

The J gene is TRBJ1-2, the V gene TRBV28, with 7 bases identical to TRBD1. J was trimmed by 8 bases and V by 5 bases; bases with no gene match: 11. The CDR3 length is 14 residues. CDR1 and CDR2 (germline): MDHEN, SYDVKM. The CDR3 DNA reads TGTGCCAGCAGTGGGACAGCCCTTACTATCGGCTACACCTTC. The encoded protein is CASSGTALTIGYTF.

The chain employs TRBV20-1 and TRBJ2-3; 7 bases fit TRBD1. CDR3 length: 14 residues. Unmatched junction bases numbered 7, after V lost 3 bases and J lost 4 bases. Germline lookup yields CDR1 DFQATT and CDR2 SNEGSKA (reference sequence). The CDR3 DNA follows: TGCAGTGCTAGCAAACAGGGGATCCCAGATACGCAGTATTTT. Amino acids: CSASKQGIPDTQYF.

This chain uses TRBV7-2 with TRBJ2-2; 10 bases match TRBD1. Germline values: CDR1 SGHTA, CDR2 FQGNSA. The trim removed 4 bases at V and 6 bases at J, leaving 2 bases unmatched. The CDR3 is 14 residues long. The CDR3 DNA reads TGTGCCAGCAGCTCCGGGACAGGGGCCGGGGAGCTGTTTTTT. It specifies CASSSGTGAGELFF. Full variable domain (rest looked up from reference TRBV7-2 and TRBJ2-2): GAGVSQSPSNKVTEKGKDVELRCDPISGHTALYWYRQSLGQGLEFLIYFQGNSAPDKSGLPSDRFSAERTGGSVSTLTIQRTQQEDSAVYLCASSSGTGAGELFFGEGSRLTVL.

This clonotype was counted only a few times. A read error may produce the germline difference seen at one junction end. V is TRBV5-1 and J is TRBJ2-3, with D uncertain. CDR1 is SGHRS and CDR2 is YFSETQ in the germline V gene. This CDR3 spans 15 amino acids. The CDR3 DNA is TGCGCCAGCAGCTTTAGGGCGGCCCGCACAAATACGCAGTATTTT. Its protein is CASSFRAARTNTQYF.

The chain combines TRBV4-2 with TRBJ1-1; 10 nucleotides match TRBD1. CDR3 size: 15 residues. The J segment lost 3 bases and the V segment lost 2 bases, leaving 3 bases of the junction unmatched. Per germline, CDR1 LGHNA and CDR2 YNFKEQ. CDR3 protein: CASSQRDRGDTEAFF. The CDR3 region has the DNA TGTGCCAGCAGCCAAAGGGACAGGGGAGACACTGAAGCTTTCTTT.

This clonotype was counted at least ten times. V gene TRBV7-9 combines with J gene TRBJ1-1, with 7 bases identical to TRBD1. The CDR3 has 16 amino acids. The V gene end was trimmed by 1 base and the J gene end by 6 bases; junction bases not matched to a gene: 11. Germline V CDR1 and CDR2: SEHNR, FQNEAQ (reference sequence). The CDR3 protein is CASSLGGARQGPEAFF. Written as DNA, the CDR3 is TGTGCCAGCAGCTTAGGGGGGGCTCGACAGGGCCCTGAAGCTTTCTTT.

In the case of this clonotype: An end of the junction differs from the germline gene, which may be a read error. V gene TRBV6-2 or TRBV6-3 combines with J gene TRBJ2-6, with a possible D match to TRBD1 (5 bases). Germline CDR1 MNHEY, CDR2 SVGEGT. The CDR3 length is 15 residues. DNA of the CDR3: TGTGCCAGCAGTTACAGGCCAGCTGGGGCCGACGTCCTGACTTTC. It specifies CASSYRPAGADVLTF.